Below, 4 T cell receptor beta chains from the same sample are listed, as sequenced in a study of cytomegalovirus exposure and HLA in healthy donors. Both 60 Vbeta primers and 13 Jbeta primers went into the PCR. TCRdb's copy holds only in-frame clones and misses some; the assay was immunoSEQ multiplex PCR. The data contain under 95,000 clones, 70% to 80% of them singletons. Sequencing input: PBMCs. The receptors come from a woman aged 40 to 50 in good health and CMV-seropositive.

The J gene is TRBJ2-2, the V gene TRBV5-4, with D uncertain. The germline V and J ends were trimmed by 0 bases and 0 bases, with 6 bases remaining between them. The CDR3 covers 15 residues. CDR1 is SGHNT, CDR2 YYREEE, per germline (reference sequence). The CDR3 DNA reads TGTGCCAGCAGCTTGGATGGAGCGAACACCGGGGAGCTGTTTTTT. Protein: CASSLDGANTGELFF.

This clone was observed a handful of times. The V call is TRBV5-1, the J call TRBJ2-3, with D hard to call. V was trimmed by 4 bases and J by 2 bases, leaving 8 bases between them. The CDR3 runs 13 residues. CDR1 SGHRS and CDR2 YFSETQ come from the germline V gene. The CDR3 loop is CASSHRPTDTQYF. The CDR3 DNA follows: TGCGCCAGCAGCCACAGACCCACAGATACGCAGTATTTT.

This chain connects TRBV6-5 to TRBJ2-5, with 11 bases lining up with TRBD2. J was trimmed by 5 bases and V by 2 bases; bases with no gene match: 4. Germline assignment: CDR1 MNHEY and CDR2 SVGAGI. The length of the CDR3 is 15 residues. This CDR3 is CASSYGLAGRETQYF. The CDR3 DNA is TGTGCCAGCAGTTACGGACTAGCGGGTCGTGAGACCCAGTACTTC.

The chain has TRBV18 and TRBJ1-1; 7 bases fit TRBD1. The CDR3 sequence is 16 residues long. J gave up 1 base and V 5 bases, and 10 bases lay outside the gene matches. Germline V gene sequence: CDR1 KGHSH, CDR2 LQKENI. The CDR3 spells CASSSFGTAQNTEAFF. For the CDR3, the DNA is TGTGCCAGCTCATCCTTCGGGACAGCCCAGAACACTGAAGCTTTCTTT.